This T cell receptor beta chain is drawn from a study of early T cells in non-severe SARS-CoV-2 infection. In the study overall: Sequenced bulk RNA came from whole blood that was unsorted, and chains were unpaired. General observations from the study: Anti-spike CD8 responses were favored by VDJdb matching, which missed private and CD4 specificities.

Individually, cDNA molecules had unique molecular identifiers attached to them. Using its own MiXCR run on the 5' RACE reads, TCRdb lists one record per CDR3 protein. The table shows about 76,000 distinct CDR3 sequences, with approximately 10% occurring only once. CDR3 length: 11 residues. Germline V CDR1 and CDR2: SGHDT, YYEEEE. The ends were cut back, 0 bases at V and 5 bases at J, with 3 bases in the middle. About this clonotype itself: Its antigen is as yet unknown.

This sequence originates from an adult who was a healthcare worker with PCR-confirmed SARS-CoV-2 infection or an uninfected control (not recorded which). This rearrangement joins TRBV5-6 to TRBJ2-7; D ambiguous. Sequenced input: whole blood. The CDR3, as DNA: TGTGCCAGCAGCTTGGCGGACGAGCAGTACTTC. It is translated as CASSLADEQYF.